These 25 T cell receptor beta chains were all obtained from the same sample, sequenced in a study of identical twins. TCRdb reprocessed the 5' RACE reads via MiXCR and lists one record per CDR3 protein. Among 1.5 million to 2 million distinct CDR3 sequences, roughly 35% were seen once, and the ten largest hold 0.27%. The sample comprised cord blood. These receptors all come from a newborn girl in good health.

The table lists this clonotype with a count of one. The chain is built from TRBV6-1 and TRBJ2-2; possibly TRBD2 for D (6 bases). Trimming left V 5 bases short and J 3 bases short, with 13 bases between. Germline loops: CDR1 MNHNS, CDR2 SASEGT. The CDR3 covers 15 residues. CDR3 protein: CASSITSRDTGELFF. For the CDR3, the DNA is TGTGCCAGCAGTATTACTAGCAGGGACACCGGGGAGCTGTTTTTT.

The CDR3 sequence: CASSQLTQWDSSETQFF. CDR3 DNA: TGTGCCAGCAGCCAACTCACTCAATGGGACAGCTCAGAGACCCAGTTCTTC. J is TRBJ2-1 and V is TRBV3-1, with TRBD1 matching over 7 bases. The CDR3 consists of 17 residues. Germline V gene sequence: CDR1 LGHDT, CDR2 YNNKEL (reference sequence). After removal of 2 bases from V and 13 bases from J, the junction contained 20 bases not matched to a gene.

The rearrangement joins TRBV4-1 to TRBJ1-2; D may be TRBD1 (5 bases). Trimming pared 3 bases from V and 8 bases from J, leaving 10 bases between. The CDR3 is made up of 12 amino acids. Germline V lookup: CDR1 MGHRA, CDR2 YSYEKL. CDR3 residues: CASSHPQGGYTF. CDR3 DNA sequence: TGCGCCAGCAGCCATCCTCAGGGCGGCTACACCTTC.

Comments on this clonotype: A read error may account for a junction end that differs from germline. The genes are TRBV5-1 and TRBJ1-5, with 7 nucleotides matching TRBD1. The V gene's germline CDR1 is SGHRS and CDR2 YFSETQ. The CDR3 length is 15 residues. In DNA form, the CDR3 reads TGCGCCAGCAGCTTGGGGACAGGAAGCAAACAGCCCCAGCATTTT. As protein: CASSLGTGSKQPQHF.

The chain has TRBV4-1 and TRBJ1-6; D is possibly TRBD1 (5 bases). Trimming took off 0 bases at V and 4 bases at J, with 16 bases between the two ends. Germline-derived CDR1 and CDR2 are MGHRA and YSYEKL. This CDR3 is built from 18 residues. The CDR3 spells CASSQDFGASPYNSPLHF. The CDR3 DNA follows: TGCGCCAGCAGCCAAGATTTCGGGGCCTCTCCTTATAATTCACCCCTCCACTTT.

In this sample, this clonotype turned up a few times. The V gene is TRBV28, the J gene TRBJ1-6; unclear D gene. CDR1 MDHEN and CDR2 SYDVKM come from the germline V gene. The V end was cut by 4 bases, the J end by 7 bases, with 17 bases between. The CDR3 sequence is 16 residues long. The CDR3 loop is CASSSAQWDQNSPLHF. The CDR3 DNA follows: TGTGCCAGCAGTTCGGCTCAATGGGATCAGAATTCACCCCTCCACTTT.

There are many counts of this clonotype. CDR3 protein: CASNRGQETQYF. The CDR3 DNA is TGTGCCAGCAATAGGGGCCAAGAGACCCAGTACTTC. V is TRBV9 and J is TRBJ2-5, with D possibly matching TRBD1 (5 bases). Trimming shortened V by 6 bases and J by 1 base, and 7 bases separated the two germline ends. The CDR3 is 12 residues long. CDR1 and CDR2 (germline): SGDLS, YYNGEE.

This clonotype was seen only a few times. This chain uses TRBV20-1 with TRBJ2-7, with 13 positions matching TRBD2. The end of the DNA aligns better with TRBJ2-5, so the J call may be wrong. From germline, CDR1 is DFQATT and CDR2 SNEGSKA (reference sequence). The CDR3 totals 16 residues. CDR3 amino acids: CSVRLAGGLGTKTQYF. The CDR3 nucleotides read TGCAGTGTTCGACTAGCGGGGGGTTTAGGCACCAAGACCCAGTACTTC.

V gene TRBV4-1 combines with J gene TRBJ2-6; D not resolved. CDR1 is MGHRA and CDR2 is YSYEKL in the germline V gene. The CDR3 runs 17 residues. Trimming stripped 0 bases from V and 0 bases from J, with 9 bases between. The CDR3 bases are TGCGCCAGCAGCCAAGACAGTGCTCCCTCTGGGGCCAACGTCCTGACTTTC. This sequence encodes CASSQDSAPSGANVLTF.

The chain couples TRBV20-1 to TRBJ2-7, with 10 nucleotides matching TRBD2. The CDR3 is 14 amino acids. The germline CDR1 and CDR2 sequences are DFQATT and SNEGSKA (reference sequence). Trimming at V came to 3 bases and at J to 5 bases, leaving 7 bases not matched to a gene. Here the CDR3 reads CSASRTSGLHEQYF. For the CDR3, the DNA is TGCAGTGCTAGTCGGACTAGCGGACTCCACGAGCAGTACTTC.

This clonotype was counted a few times. This chain joins TRBV24-1 and TRBJ2-4; 9 bases are shared with TRBD2. The J call may be incorrect, as the DNA end agrees better with TRBJ2-5. This CDR3 has 14 residues. Germline V gene data show CDR1 as KGHDR and CDR2 as SFDVKD. The CDR3 loop is CATSDALAGETQYF. The CDR3 nucleotides are TGTGCCACCAGTGACGCACTAGCGGGAGAGACCCAGTACTTC.

The CDR3 DNA reads TGTGCCAGCAGTTTAGGAGGGCTTCAGTACTTC. The encoded protein is CASSLGGLQYF. The J gene is TRBJ2-7, the V gene TRBV12-3 or TRBV12-4; a possible D gene is TRBD2 (5 bases). The CDR3 loop spans 11 amino acids. V lost 1 base, J lost 10 bases, and 8 bases lay in between.

Remarks on this clonotype: Its ends do not fully match the called genes, so a read error is possible. The V and J genes are TRBV5-3 and TRBJ1-2; 9 bases align to TRBD1. TRBV5-3 is treated as an ORF (open reading frame) with a function not yet certain. The CDR3 has 17 residues. CDR3 bases: TGTGCCAGCAGCTGCCTAACCTGGGACAGGGAATCCTATGGCTACACCTTC. Protein sequence: CASSCLTWDRESYGYTF.

This chain joins TRBV11-2 and TRBJ1-4; maybe TRBD1 (5 bases). The V and J ends lost 1 base and 6 bases respectively, with 15 bases between them. Germline values: CDR1 SGHAT, CDR2 FQNNGV. The CDR3 has 16 residues. In DNA form, the CDR3 reads TGTGCCAGCAGCTTAGGGGCGGGGGTCACCGATGAAAAACTGTTTTTT. As protein: CASSLGAGVTDEKLFF.

This clonotype occurred a few times. The J gene is TRBJ2-5, the V gene TRBV7-9; TRBD1 agrees at 7 bases. V lost 1 base to trimming and J lost 3 bases; unmatched junction nucleotides: 5. The germline V gene encodes CDR1 SEHNR and CDR2 FQNEAQ (reference sequence). This CDR3 spans 15 amino acids. The chain's CDR3 is CASSLGRQGEETQYF. In DNA, the CDR3 is TGTGCCAGCAGCTTAGGTCGTCAGGGGGAAGAGACCCAGTACTTC.

The chain links TRBV10-3 to TRBJ2-3; tentative D call: TRBD2 (6 bases). This CDR3 is built from 17 residues. The germline CDR1 and CDR2 sequences are ENHRY and SYGVKD. Trimming left V 5 bases short and J 2 bases short, with 20 bases between. This CDR3 reads CAISQRLGLSPTDTQYF. CDR3 nucleotide sequence: TGTGCCATCAGTCAGCGACTAGGATTATCACCCACAGATACGCAGTATTTT.

This clonotype occurred a few times. This chain links TRBV28 with TRBJ2-1; 10 nucleotides agree with TRBD2. V was pared by 5 bases and J by 10 bases, with 5 bases of the junction left unmatched. CDR1 MDHEN and CDR2 SYDVKM come from the germline V gene. The CDR3 runs 13 residues. The CDR3 is CASSRLAGLEQFF. The CDR3 DNA follows: TGTGCCAGCAGTCGACTAGCGGGCCTAGAGCAGTTCTTC.

J is TRBJ2-5 and V is TRBV28; no reliable D call. This CDR3 contains 19 residues. The germline V and J ends were trimmed by 1 base and 1 base, with 22 bases remaining between them. Germline CDR1 MDHEN, CDR2 SYDVKM. CDR3 in DNA: TGTGCCAGCAGTTTATATCCCCTCGGTTACGATCAGCCCCAAGAGACCCAGTACTTC. Translation gives CASSLYPLGYDQPQETQYF.

The chain recombines TRBV24-1 with TRBJ2-7; D gene uncertain. V shed 6 bases and J shed 7 bases, with 6 bases lying between them. Germline-derived CDR1 and CDR2 are KGHDR and SFDVKD. This CDR3 has 10 residues. The CDR3 here is CATSSTEQYF. The CDR3 DNA sequence: TGTGCCACCAGTTCGACAGAGCAGTACTTC.

The gene calls are TRBV9 and TRBJ2-1; 9 bases are a match to TRBD2. The germline V gene encodes CDR1 SGDLS and CDR2 YYNGEE. V trimming: 3 bases; J trimming: 10 bases; junction bases outside the gene matches: 11. The CDR3 totals 15 residues. CDR3 DNA: TGTGCCAGCAGCGAGGGGACTAGCAGCCTAAACGAGCAGTTCTTC. This gives the protein CASSEGTSSLNEQFF.

CDR3: CASSLYLAGGASTDTQYF. In nucleotides, the CDR3 is TGTGCCAGCAGTTTATATCTAGCGGGAGGAGCTAGCACAGATACGCAGTATTTT. V gene TRBV28 combines with J gene TRBJ2-3; 11 nucleotides line up with TRBD2. Germline V gives CDR1 MDHEN, CDR2 SYDVKM. V gave up 1 base and J gave up 0 bases; unmatched junction bases: 6. This CDR3 is built from 18 residues.

This clonotype was recorded at least ten times. The chain couples TRBV12-3 or TRBV12-4 to TRBJ2-5; 8 bases match TRBD1. The V gene end was trimmed by 6 bases and the J gene end by 1 base; junction bases not matched to a gene: 1. The CDR3 totals 13 residues. CDR3 protein: CASRGTGQETQYF. The CDR3, as DNA: TGTGCCAGCAGGGGGACAGGCCAAGAGACCCAGTACTTC.

The chain combines TRBV11-2 with TRBJ1-6; D unresolved. CDR1 is SGHAT and CDR2 is FQNNGV in the germline V gene. This CDR3 is 15 amino acids long. With 3 bases removed from V and 9 bases from J, the gap between germline ends came to 15 bases. The CDR3, as DNA: TGTGCCAGCAGCTTTTTGAGTTTGGAACCTTCACCCCTCCACTTT. This sequence encodes CASSFLSLEPSPLHF.

The chain combines TRBV12-3 or TRBV12-4 with TRBJ2-3; D gene ambiguous. The CDR3 sequence is 13 residues long. V lost 6 bases to trimming and J lost 1 base, with 8 bases between them. CDR3 DNA sequence: TGTGCCAGCAGAGTCGTCGGCACAGATACGCAGTATTTT. It specifies CASRVVGTDTQYF.

This clonotype has only a few counts. The rearrangement uses TRBV20-1 and TRBJ1-2, with no clear D. With 0 bases removed from V and 1 base from J, the gap between germline ends came to 9 bases. The length of the CDR3 is 14 residues. Germline V CDR1 and CDR2: DFQATT, SNEGSKA (reference sequence). The CDR3 region has the DNA TGCAGTGCTAGAGATTGGAGGCTTAACTATGGCTACACCTTC. Translated, it gives CSARDWRLNYGYTF.